The rows below give T cell receptor beta chains drawn from one sample of a study of technical replicates of blood from a handful of donors. The method was immunoSEQ multiplex PCR; TCRdb's version includes in-frame clones alone and lacks a portion of them. The data show roughly 81,000 clones, with around 97% seen just once and 0.15% to 0.2% held by the top ten. What was sequenced was T cells isolated from PBMCs. Receptor source: a human donor in good health. The CDR3 runs from the conserved cysteine through the conserved F or W. A D gene is named only where the DNA matches it firmly. For some rows the clone size is stated as once, few or many, or as a class when expanded; others skip it.

v_call	clone_size	j_call	d_call	cdr3_nt	cdr3_aa
TRBV4-1	-	TRBJ2-7	-	TGCGCCAGCAGCCCAGTTGGAGTTGGGTTGGCCCACGAGCAGTACTTC	CASSPVGVGLAHEQYF
TRBV5-3	-	TRBJ2-1	TRBD2	TGTGCCAGAAGCTTGGTAGCGGGAGGGCCTTCCTACAATGAGCAGTTCTTC	CARSLVAGGPSYNEQFF
TRBV2	-	TRBJ2-5	-	TGTGCCAGCAGTCAGGAGGCCGGGATCCTGTATACGGAGACCCAGTACTTC	CASSQEAGILYTETQYF
TRBV28	-	TRBJ2-5	TRBD2	TGTGCCAGTGATAGCGGGAGGAATCAAGAGACCCAGTACTTC	CASDSGRNQETQYF
TRBV5-6	-	TRBJ2-5	-	TGTGCCAGCAGCTTGGAATCAGGGGCGCAGGTAGAGACCCAGTACTTC	CASSLESGAQVETQYF
TRBV6-5	once	TRBJ1-1	-	TGTGCCACCTTGACAGAAGCGAACACTGAAGCTTTCTTT	CATLTEANTEAFF
TRBV28	-	TRBJ1-1	-	TGTGCCAGCAGTTTAACAGAGAACACTGAAGCTTTCTTT	CASSLTENTEAFF
TRBV19	-	TRBJ1-4	TRBD1	TGTGCCAGCCAGGGGGACTATGAAAAACTGTTTTTT	CASQGDYEKLFF
TRBV28	-	TRBJ1-2	TRBD1	TGTGCCAGCAGTTTAATTCGGGACAGCACCTTCTATGGCTACACCTTC	CASSLIRDSTFYGYTF
TRBV6-5	-	TRBJ2-1	TRBD2	TGTGCCACCACCCTAGCGGCCTACAATGAGCAGTTCTTC	CATTLAAYNEQFF
TRBV6-6	-	TRBJ2-1	TRBD2	TGTGCCAGCAGTCGACAAGCGGGAGGGGTGGATGAGCAGTTCTTC	CASSRQAGGVDEQFF
TRBV4-1	-	TRBJ1-1	-	TGCGCCAGCAGCCAAGATGAGGGGACTTGGATAACTGAAGCTTTCTTT	CASSQDEGTWITEAFF
TRBV7-9	-	TRBJ1-1	TRBD1	TGTGCCAGCAGCGCTGGACAGGGGATCACTGAAGCTTTCTTT	CASSAGQGITEAFF
TRBV19	-	TRBJ2-1	-	TGTGCCAGTAGTATAGTGGGCTTCGATAAAAATTACAATGAGCAGTTCTTC	CASSIVGFDKNYNEQFF
TRBV5-4	-	TRBJ1-1	TRBD1	TGTGCCAGCAGCCAGACAGGGAGGTGGAACACTGAAGCTTTCTTT	CASSQTGRWNTEAFF
TRBV4-1	-	TRBJ2-1	-	TGCGCCAGCAGCCAAGATTGGAGCTCCTACAATGAGCAGTTCTTC	CASSQDWSSYNEQFF